The 9 T cell receptor beta chains listed next were all sequenced from one sample in a study of human CD8 memory T cell subsets. Investigators built TCR beta libraries using UMI-labeled 5' RACE. After re-calling the 5' RACE reads, TCRdb lists one entry per CDR3 protein, DNA absent. This specimen shows some 10,000 distinct CDR3 sequences; the ten leading clones hold roughly 22%. Sequencing was done on a sample of CD8+ stem-like memory T cells (TSCM and TCM) sorted from PBMCs. Noted subset: stem-like memory CD8 T cells (TSTEM), CCR7+ PD-1- TIGIT-. These TCRs come from a human donor in good health.

This clonotype is labeled medium-sized based on frequency. The V gene is TRBV12-3 or TRBV12-4, the J gene TRBJ2-5; TCRdb names TRBD1, which stays unverified in the absence of DNA. The CDR3 length is 16 residues. CDR3 residues: CASSHSQGDDQETQYF.

V is TRBV7-9 and J is TRBJ2-5; TCRdb outputs TRBD2, but without DNA this stays unchecked. Germline V gives CDR1 SEHNR, CDR2 FQNEAQ (reference sequence). The CDR3 covers 15 residues. CDR3 loop: CASSDPQGFRETQYF.

The V gene is TRBV5-1, the J gene TRBJ2-1; with no DNA, the TCRdb D assignment of TRBD1 cannot be verified. The V gene's germline CDR1 is SGHRS and CDR2 YFSETQ. The CDR3 is made up of 18 amino acids. CDR3 region: CASSLTQTGTGDLNEQFF.

The chain links TRBV20-1 to TRBJ1-4. CDR3 size: 16 residues. Looked up from germline, CDR1 is DFQATT and CDR2 is SNEGSKA (reference sequence). CDR3 region: CSADLQGGGRREKLFF.

Judged by frequency, this clonotype is medium-sized. This rearrangement joins TRBV29-1 to TRBJ1-3. The germline V gene encodes CDR1 SQVTM and CDR2 ANQGSEA. This CDR3 spans 13 amino acids. The CDR3 sequence is CSVEGDSGNTIYF.

This sequence joins TRBV3-1 and TRBJ2-7; with no DNA, the TCRdb D assignment of TRBD2 cannot be verified. From germline, CDR1 is LGHDT and CDR2 YNNKEL (reference sequence). The CDR3 has 17 residues. CDR3 residues: CASSQGARLAYHYEQYF.

The chain has TRBV7-9 and TRBJ1-1. This CDR3 spans 14 amino acids. CDR1 is SEHNR, CDR2 FQNEAQ, per germline (reference sequence). The CDR3 reads CASSLATGTTEAFF.

This rearrangement joins TRBV14 to TRBJ2-7; TCRdb calls TRBD1, which cannot be checked without DNA. Germline CDR1 is SGHDN and CDR2 is FVKESK. The CDR3 runs 16 residues. CDR3 residues: CASSTIGTGVPYEQYF.

V usage is TRBV7-3 and J usage is TRBJ2-5; the D call of TRBD1 rests on TCRdb alone, since no DNA is present to check it. Germline loops: CDR1 SGHTA, CDR2 FQGTGA. This CDR3 contains 16 residues. CDR3 in amino acids: CASSLEGQLGSETQYF.